These 18 T cell receptor beta chains came from one sample sequenced in a study of T cells in women clearing cervical HPV infection (dated by TCRdb to the late 2010s). Libraries were constructed by the immunoSEQ multiplex PCR assay. TCRdb re-hosts the immuneACCESS table, in-frame sequences only. Its copies lack some clones; in the studies checked, an unresolved V gene accounts for under half of them, and the cause for the rest is not known. This sample's table lists approximately 23,000 clones. 12% of the sample goes to the ten largest clones. The material sequenced was blood buffy coat. These receptors came from a woman between 18 and 69 years old with a cervical HPV16 infection that either progressed to CIN3+ or cleared (not recorded which).

CDR3 DNA (partial): TGTGCCAGCAGCTCGCCCCCCAGTGAAAAA. Residues: CASSSPPSEK. From start to end, the CDR3 is CASSSPPSEKLFF. V gene TRBV7-9 combines with J gene TRBJ1-4; D remains ambiguous. The CDR3 goes on 3 residues after the read ends, and that part is filled in from the germline J gene. The CDR3 sequence is 13 residues long. Germline CDR1 and CDR2: SEHNR and FQNEAQ (reference sequence). V lost 4 bases and J lost 7, with 10 bases in between.

In terms of frequency, this clone is medium-sized (0.01 to 0.1%). The read stops 3 residues short of the end of the CDR3; the missing end is completed from the germline J gene. The rearrangement links TRBV7-8 to TRBJ1-5; D ambiguous. Trimming stripped 0 bases from V and 1 base from J, with 4 bases between. Germline values: CDR1 SGHVS, CDR2 FQNEAQ. The CDR3 consists of 14 residues. The sequenced CDR3 bases are TGTGCCAGCAGCTTAGCACACAGCAATCAGCCC. Encoded protein: CASSLAHSNQP. The complete CDR3 sequence is CASSLAHSNQPQHF.

Of note for this clone: Coverage ceases 3 residues before the CDR3 finishes, and the germline J gene fills in the end. J is TRBJ1-6 and V is TRBV4-1, with D uncertain. CDR3 size: 15 residues. V gave up 1 base and J gave up 7 bases, with 11 bases separating them. The germline V gene encodes CDR1 MGHRA and CDR2 YSYEKL. The CDR3 sequence: CASSQGFVGNSPLHF. Incomplete CDR3 DNA: TGCGCCAGCAGCCAAGGATTCGTAGGGAATTCACCC.

A word on this clone: The sequence runs out 3 residues before the end of the CDR3; the remainder is reconstructed from the germline J gene. The rearrangement links TRBV30 to TRBJ1-2, with 7 bases identical to TRBD1. In germline, CDR1 is GTSNPN, CDR2 SVGIG (reference sequence). With 2 bases clipped from V and 2 bases from J, the junction kept 2 bases outside the gene matches. The CDR3 sequence is 13 residues long. The CDR3 spells CAWSPRGNYGYTF. The part of the CDR3 DNA that was read is TGTGCCTGGAGTCCCAGGGGGAACTATGGC.

About this clone: The CDR3 goes on 3 residues after the read ends, and that part is filled in from the germline J gene. The chain carries TRBV30 and TRBJ1-2, with D perhaps TRBD1 (5 bases). This CDR3 has 12 amino acids. Germline assignment: CDR1 GTSNPN and CDR2 SVGIG (reference sequence). The CDR3 bases that were read are TGTGCCTGGGGGGCTGAATCCTATACC. Protein: CAWGAESYT. The whole CDR3 reads CAWGAESYTYTF.

Points on this clone: The sequenced fragment ends 3 residues before the CDR3 boundary, so the rest is inferred from the germline J gene. This chain uses TRBV28 with TRBJ2-3; TRBD2 matches 10 bases. The trim removed 5 bases at V and 1 base at J, leaving 3 bases unmatched. The CDR3 has 15 amino acids. CDR1 and CDR2 from the germline V gene are MDHEN and SYDVKM. This chain's CDR3 is CASSPLAGGTDTQYF. The part of the CDR3 DNA that was read is TGTGCCAGCAGTCCCCTAGCGGGGGGCACAGATACG.

Remarks on this clone: The read stops 3 residues short of the end of the CDR3; the missing end is completed from the germline J gene. J is TRBJ2-5 and V is TRBV19; TRBD2 agrees at 10 bases. CDR3 size: 16 residues. Germline V gene sequence: CDR1 LNHDA, CDR2 SQIVND (reference sequence). After removal of 5 bases from V and 5 bases from J, the junction contained 11 bases not matched to a gene. Partial CDR3 DNA: TGTGCCAGTAGTTTACGGACTAGCGGTGGTGGGGAGACC. Its protein is CASSLRTSGGGET. In full, the CDR3 is CASSLRTSGGGETQYF.

As concerns this clone: The CDR3 goes on 3 residues after the read ends, and that part is filled in from the germline J gene. The chain couples TRBV7-2 to TRBJ2-3; D may be TRBD2 (6 bases). Germline values: CDR1 SGHTA, CDR2 FQGNSA. This CDR3 spans 12 amino acids. The CDR3 loop is CASSLPGETQYF. The CDR3 DNA, read in part, is TGTGCCAGCAGCTTACCGGGGGAGACG.

In regard to this clone: The observed sequence ends 3 residues before the CDR3 terminus, with the missing tail filled in from the germline J gene. The chain recombines TRBV5-1 with TRBJ2-3; 12 nucleotides align to TRBD2. From germline, CDR1 is SGHRS and CDR2 YFSETQ. The CDR3 has 18 residues. The sequenced CDR3 bases are TGCGCCAGCAGCTTGGGGTCTAGCGGGAGGGCCGATCGTGAGACG. Protein sequence: CASSLGSSGRADRET. The entire CDR3 reads CASSLGSSGRADRETQYF. Looking up the rest from reference TRBV5-1 and TRBJ2-3 gives the full variable domain: KAGVTQTPRYLIKTRGQQVTLSCSPISGHRSVSWYQQTPGQGLQFLFEYFSETQRNKGNFPGRFSGRQFSNSRSEMNVSTLELGDSALYLCASSLGSSGRADRETQYFGPGTRLTVL.

Note on this clone: From the germline J gene comes the end of the CDR3, since the read stops 3 residues before it. The chain links TRBV5-1 to TRBJ2-2; 7 bases fit TRBD2. Germline-derived CDR1 and CDR2 are SGHRS and YFSETQ. The CDR3 is 16 residues long. CDR3 protein: CASRGDSTPTNEKLFF. The part of the CDR3 DNA that was read is TGCGCCAGCCGGGGGGACTCAACCCCAACTAATGAAAAG.

About this clone itself: The read ends 3 residues early relative to the CDR3; the germline J gene fills the gap. Other DNA sequences in the sample encode the same CDR3. V is TRBV30 and J is TRBJ1-3, with a weak D call TRBD1 (5 bases). Germline V CDR1 and CDR2: GTSNPN, SVGIG (reference sequence). There are 15 residues in the CDR3. V gave up 0 bases and J gave up 4 bases, with 13 bases separating them. CDR3 DNA (partial): TGTGCCTGGAGTGTTGGGGGGGTTAGGGGAAACACC. Its translation is CAWSVGGVRGNT. The full CDR3 reads CAWSVGGVRGNTIYF.

A remark on this clone: The read halts 3 residues ahead of the CDR3 end, with the missing end drawn from the germline J gene. This sequence joins TRBV4-1 and TRBJ2-7, with D unresolved. CDR3 length: 15 residues. CDR1 and CDR2 (germline): MGHRA, YSYEKL. Trimming took off 4 bases at V and 1 base at J, with 14 bases between the two ends. CDR3: CASSPQMSFSYEQYF. The covered CDR3 bases are TGCGCCAGCAGCCCGCAAATGAGCTTTTCCTACGAG.

CDR3 loop: CASTTNLSYEQYF. The CDR3 bases that were read are TGTGCCAGCACCACAAATTTAAGCTACGAG. The V gene is TRBV2, the J gene TRBJ2-7; no definite D call. Read data end 3 residues before the CDR3 end; the end is taken from the germline J gene. Trimming cost V 7 bases and J 3 bases, with 13 bases left between them. The germline CDR1 and CDR2 sequences are SNHLY and FYNNEI. The length of the CDR3 is 13 residues.

Comments on this clone: Read data end 3 residues before the CDR3 end; the end is taken from the germline J gene. This rearrangement joins TRBV18 to TRBJ2-7; 12 bases are shared with TRBD2. The CDR3 runs to 15 residues. Germline CDR1 is KGHSH and CDR2 is LQKENI. J lost 5 bases, V lost 3 bases, and 5 bases had no gene match. CDR3 region: CASSPLTSGSHEQYF. CDR3 bases read: TGTGCCAGCTCACCTCTGACTAGCGGGAGCCACGAG.

Concerning this clone itself: The read is 3 residues too short to cover the CDR3 end, so that end is filled in from the germline J gene. The chain links TRBV19 to TRBJ1-4, with 7 nucleotides matching TRBD1. Trimming removed 6 bases from V and 5 bases from J; junction bases left unmatched: 6. The CDR3 extends over 14 amino acids. Germline CDR1 is LNHDA and CDR2 is SQIVND (reference sequence). The CDR3 region is CASSSDRWNEKLFF. CDR3 bases read: TGTGCCAGTAGCTCGGACAGGTGGAATGAAAAA.

As for this clone: The sequence runs out 3 residues before the end of the CDR3; the remainder is reconstructed from the germline J gene. V gene TRBV30 combines with J gene TRBJ1-2; D call uncertain. Trimming removed 1 base at V and 1 base at J, with 16 bases between. The CDR3 consists of 16 residues. Germline CDR1 GTSNPN, CDR2 SVGIG (reference sequence). CDR3 amino acids: CAWSDLLGYYNYGYTF. The part of the CDR3 DNA that was read is TGTGCCTGGAGTGACCTTCTGGGCTATTATAACTATGGC.

As regards this clone: The CDR3 extends 3 residues past the end of the read, so its final part is completed from the germline J gene. The rearrangement links TRBV10-3 to TRBJ2-6, with TRBD1 matching over 7 bases. CDR1 is ENHRY, CDR2 SYGVKD, per germline. V lost 6 bases, J lost 0 bases, and 2 bases stayed unmatched. The CDR3 consists of 15 residues. The CDR3 spells CAISRQGSGANVLTF. CDR3 DNA, as far as it was read: TGTGCCATCAGCCGACAGGGCTCTGGGGCCAACGTC.

CDR3 amino acids: CASSSDSASYEQYF. CDR3 bases read: TGTGCCAGCAGCTCAGACAGTGCTTCCTACGAG. The chain employs TRBV5-5 and TRBJ2-7, with D perhaps matching TRBD1 (5 bases). The read finishes 3 residues shy of the CDR3 end, and the germline J gene is used to complete it. The CDR3 runs 14 residues. Deletions cut 3 bases from V and 1 base from J, with 11 bases between. The V gene's germline CDR1 is SGHKS and CDR2 YYEKEE (reference sequence).